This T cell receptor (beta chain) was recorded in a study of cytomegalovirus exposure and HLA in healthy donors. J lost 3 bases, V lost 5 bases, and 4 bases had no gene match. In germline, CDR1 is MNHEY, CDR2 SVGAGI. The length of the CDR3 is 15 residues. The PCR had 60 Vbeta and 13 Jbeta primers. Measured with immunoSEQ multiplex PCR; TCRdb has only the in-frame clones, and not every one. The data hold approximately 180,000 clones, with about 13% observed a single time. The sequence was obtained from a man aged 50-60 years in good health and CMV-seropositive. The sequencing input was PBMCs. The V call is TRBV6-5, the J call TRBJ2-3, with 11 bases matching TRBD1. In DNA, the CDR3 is TGTGCCAGCAGTCGCCGGGACAGGGGGACAGATACGCAGTATTTT. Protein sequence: CASSRRDRGTDTQYF.